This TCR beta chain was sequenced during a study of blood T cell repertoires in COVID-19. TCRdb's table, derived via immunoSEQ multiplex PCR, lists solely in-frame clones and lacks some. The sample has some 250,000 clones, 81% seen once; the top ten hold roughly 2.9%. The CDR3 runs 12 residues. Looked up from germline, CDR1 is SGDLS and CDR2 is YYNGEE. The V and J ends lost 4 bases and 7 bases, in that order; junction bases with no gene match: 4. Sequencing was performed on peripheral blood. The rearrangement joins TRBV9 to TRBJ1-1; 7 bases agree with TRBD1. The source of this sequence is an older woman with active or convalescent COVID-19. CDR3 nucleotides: TGTGCCAGCAGCACACAGGGGAATGAAGCTTTCTTT. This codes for CASSTQGNEAFF. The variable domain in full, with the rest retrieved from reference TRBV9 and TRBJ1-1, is DSGVTQTPKHLITATGQRVTLRCSPRSGDLSVYWYQQSLDQGLQFLIQYYNGEERAKGNILERFSAQQFPDLHSELNLSSLELGDSALYFCASSTQGNEAFFGQGTRLTVV.